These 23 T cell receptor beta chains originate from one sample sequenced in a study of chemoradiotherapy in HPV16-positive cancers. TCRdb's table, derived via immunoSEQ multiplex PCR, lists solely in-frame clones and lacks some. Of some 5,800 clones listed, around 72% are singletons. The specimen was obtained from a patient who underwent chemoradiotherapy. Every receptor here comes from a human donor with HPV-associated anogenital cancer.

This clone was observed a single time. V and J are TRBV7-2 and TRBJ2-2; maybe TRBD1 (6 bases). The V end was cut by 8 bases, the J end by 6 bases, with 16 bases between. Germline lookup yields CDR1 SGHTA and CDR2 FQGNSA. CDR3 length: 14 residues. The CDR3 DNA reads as TGTGCCAGCCGAATGACAGGCGGAGCCGGGGAGCTGTTTTTT. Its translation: CASRMTGGAGELFF. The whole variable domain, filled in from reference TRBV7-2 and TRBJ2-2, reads GAGVSQSPSNKVTEKGKDVELRCDPISGHTALYWYRQSLGQGLEFLIYFQGNSAPDKSGLPSDRFSAERTGGSVSTLTIQRTQQEDSAVYLCASRMTGGAGELFFGEGSRLTVL.

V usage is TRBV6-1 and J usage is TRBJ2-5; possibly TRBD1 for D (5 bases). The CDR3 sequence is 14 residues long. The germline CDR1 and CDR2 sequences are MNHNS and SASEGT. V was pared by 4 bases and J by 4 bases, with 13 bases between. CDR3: CASSVSGLGETQYF. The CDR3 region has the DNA TGTGCCAGCAGTGTCTCAGGGTTAGGAGAGACCCAGTACTTC.

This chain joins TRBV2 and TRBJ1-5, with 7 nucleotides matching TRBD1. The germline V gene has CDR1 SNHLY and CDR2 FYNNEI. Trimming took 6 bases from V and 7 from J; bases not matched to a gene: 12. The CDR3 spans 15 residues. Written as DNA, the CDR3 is TGTGCCAGCAGCCACGGACAGGCAGTTGTCCAGCCCCAGCATTTT. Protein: CASSHGQAVVQPQHF.

The CDR3 sequence is CASSLAAVSSGTF. CDR3 nucleotides: TGTGCCAGCAGCTTAGCGGCAGTCAGTAGTGGCACCTTC. The rearrangement joins TRBV7-8 to TRBJ1-2; D not resolved. The CDR3 length is 13 residues. Between the trimmed V and J ends, which lost 0 bases and 13 bases, there was a span of 15 bases. The germline V gene has CDR1 SGHVS and CDR2 FQNEAQ.

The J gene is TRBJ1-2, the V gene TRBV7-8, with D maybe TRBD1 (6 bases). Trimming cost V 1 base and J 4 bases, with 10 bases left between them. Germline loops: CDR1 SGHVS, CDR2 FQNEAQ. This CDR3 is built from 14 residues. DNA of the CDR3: TGTGCCAGCAGCTTAGGCAGGGGTTTCTATGGCTACACCTTC. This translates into CASSLGRGFYGYTF.

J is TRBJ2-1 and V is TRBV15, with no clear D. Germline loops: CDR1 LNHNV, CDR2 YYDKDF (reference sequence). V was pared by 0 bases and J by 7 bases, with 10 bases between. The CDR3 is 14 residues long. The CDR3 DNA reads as TGTGCCACCAGCAGAGATCGCCAGATTAATGAGCAGTTCTTC. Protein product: CATSRDRQINEQFF.

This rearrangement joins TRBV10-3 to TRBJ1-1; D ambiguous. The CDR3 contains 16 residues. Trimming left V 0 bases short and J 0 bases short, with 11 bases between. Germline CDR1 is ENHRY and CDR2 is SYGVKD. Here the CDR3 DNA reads TGTGCCATCAGTGAGTCTATTCGGAGGCTGAACACTGAAGCTTTCTTT. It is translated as CAISESIRRLNTEAFF.

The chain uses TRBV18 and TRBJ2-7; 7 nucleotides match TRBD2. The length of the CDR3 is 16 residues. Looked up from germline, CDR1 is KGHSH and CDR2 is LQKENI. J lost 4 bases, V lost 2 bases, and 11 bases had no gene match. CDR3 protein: CASSPSGPAGIYEQYF. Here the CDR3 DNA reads TGTGCCAGCTCACCATCTGGCCCAGCGGGAATATACGAGCAGTACTTC. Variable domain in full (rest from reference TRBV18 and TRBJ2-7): NAGVMQNPRHLVRRRGQEARLRCSPMKGHSHVYWYRQLPEEGLKFMVYLQKENIIDESGMPKERFSAEFPKEGPSILRIQQVVRGDSAAYFCASSPSGPAGIYEQYFGPGTRLTVT.

For the CDR3, the DNA is TGTGCCAGCAGCTTTTCCGGGACAGGGATTTCACCCCTCCACTTT. Amino acid sequence: CASSFSGTGISPLHF. The chain links TRBV5-4 to TRBJ1-6; 9 bases align to TRBD1. Germline values: CDR1 SGHNT, CDR2 YYREEE (reference sequence). Trimming cost V 2 bases and J 9 bases; bases outside gene matches: 6. The CDR3 extends over 15 amino acids.

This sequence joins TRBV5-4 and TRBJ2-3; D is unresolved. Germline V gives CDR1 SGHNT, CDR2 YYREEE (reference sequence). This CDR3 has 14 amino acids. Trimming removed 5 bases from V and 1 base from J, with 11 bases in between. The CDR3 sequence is CASSQTVGTDTQYF. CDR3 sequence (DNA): TGTGCCAGCAGTCAAACAGTGGGCACAGATACGCAGTATTTT.

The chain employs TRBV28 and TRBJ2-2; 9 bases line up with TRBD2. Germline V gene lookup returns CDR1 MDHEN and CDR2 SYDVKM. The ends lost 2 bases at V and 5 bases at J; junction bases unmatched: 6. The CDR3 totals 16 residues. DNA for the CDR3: TGTGCCAGCAGTTTAATTAGCGGGGGTAGGACCGGGGAGCTGTTTTTT. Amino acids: CASSLISGGRTGELFF.

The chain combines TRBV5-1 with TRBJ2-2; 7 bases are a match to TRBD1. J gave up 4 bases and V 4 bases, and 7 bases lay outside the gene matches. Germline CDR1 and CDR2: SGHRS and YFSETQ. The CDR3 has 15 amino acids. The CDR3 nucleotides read TGCGCCAGCAGCCGTCACAGGGGTGGCACCGGGGAGCTGTTTTTT. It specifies CASSRHRGGTGELFF.

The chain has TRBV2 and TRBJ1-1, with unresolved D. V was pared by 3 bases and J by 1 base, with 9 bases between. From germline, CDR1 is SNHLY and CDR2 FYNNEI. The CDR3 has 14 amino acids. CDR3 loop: CASSERSGNTEAFF. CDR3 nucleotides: TGTGCCAGCAGTGAGAGGTCCGGGAACACTGAAGCTTTCTTT.

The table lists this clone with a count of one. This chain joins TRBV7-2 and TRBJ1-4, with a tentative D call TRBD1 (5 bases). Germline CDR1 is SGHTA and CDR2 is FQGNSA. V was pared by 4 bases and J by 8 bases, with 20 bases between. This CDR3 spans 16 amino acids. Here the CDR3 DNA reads TGTGCCAGCAGCTCCGACCCGGGGGAATCTGGAGAAAAACTGTTTTTT. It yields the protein CASSSDPGESGEKLFF.

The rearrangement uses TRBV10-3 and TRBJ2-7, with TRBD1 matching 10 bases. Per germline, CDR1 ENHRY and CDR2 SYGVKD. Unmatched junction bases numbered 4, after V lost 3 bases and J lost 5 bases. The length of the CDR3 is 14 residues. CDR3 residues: CAISEWTGGNEQYF. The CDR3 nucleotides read TGTGCCATCAGTGAATGGACAGGGGGGAACGAGCAGTACTTC.

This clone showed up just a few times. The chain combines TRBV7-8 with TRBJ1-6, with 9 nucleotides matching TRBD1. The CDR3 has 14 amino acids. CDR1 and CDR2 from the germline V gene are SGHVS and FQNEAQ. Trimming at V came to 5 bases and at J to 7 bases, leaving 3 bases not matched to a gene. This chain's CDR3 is CASSPDRGNSPLHF. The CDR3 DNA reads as TGTGCCAGCAGCCCGGACAGGGGCAATTCACCCCTCCACTTT. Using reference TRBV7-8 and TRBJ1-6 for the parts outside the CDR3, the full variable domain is GAGVSQSPRYKVAKRGQDVALRCDPISGHVSLFWYQQALGQGPEFLTYFQNEAQLDKSGLPSDRFFAERPEGSVSTLKIQRTQQEDSAVYLCASSPDRGNSPLHFGNGTRLTVT.

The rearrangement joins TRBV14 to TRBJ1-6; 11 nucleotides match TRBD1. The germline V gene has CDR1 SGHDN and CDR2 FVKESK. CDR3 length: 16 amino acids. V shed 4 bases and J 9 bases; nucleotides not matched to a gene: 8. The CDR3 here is CASSRQAGTGGSPLHF. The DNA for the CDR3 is TGTGCCAGCAGCCGTCAGGCCGGGACAGGGGGTTCACCCCTCCACTTT.

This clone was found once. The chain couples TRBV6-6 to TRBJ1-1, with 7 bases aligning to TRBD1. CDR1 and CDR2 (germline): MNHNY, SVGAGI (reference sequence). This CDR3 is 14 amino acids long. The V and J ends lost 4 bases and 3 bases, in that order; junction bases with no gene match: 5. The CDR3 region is CASSSQGGDTEAFF. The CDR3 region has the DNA TGTGCCAGCAGTTCCCAGGGGGGGGACACTGAAGCTTTCTTT.

CDR3 sequence: CASRTGAQPQHF. The CDR3 coding sequence is TGCGCCAGCAGGACAGGGGCCCAGCCCCAGCATTTT. V and J are TRBV10-2 and TRBJ1-5; 8 nucleotides agree with TRBD1. CDR1 WSHSY and CDR2 SAAADI come from the germline V gene. J lost 7 bases, V lost 6 bases, and 2 bases had no gene match. The CDR3 is 12 residues long.

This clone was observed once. The CDR3 DNA reads TGTGCCAGCAGCTTAGTCGGGGCAGGGAGCTCCTACGAGCAGTACTTC. Residues: CASSLVGAGSSYEQYF. This sequence joins TRBV11-2 and TRBJ2-7, with D tentatively TRBD1 or TRBD2 (5 bases each). The V gene lost 1 base and the J gene lost 0 bases, with 13 bases spanning the gap. The CDR3 length is 16 residues. Germline CDR1 and CDR2: SGHAT and FQNNGV.

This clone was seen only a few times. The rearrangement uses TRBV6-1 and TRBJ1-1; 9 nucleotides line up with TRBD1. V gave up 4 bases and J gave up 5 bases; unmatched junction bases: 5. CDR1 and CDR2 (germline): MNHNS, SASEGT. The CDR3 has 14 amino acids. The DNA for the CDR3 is TGTGCCAGCAGTGCCGGACAGGGGTGGACTGAAGCTTTCTTT. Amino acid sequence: CASSAGQGWTEAFF.

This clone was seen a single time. The CDR3 region is CASSLRTDLVTEAFF. CDR3 sequence (DNA): TGTGCCAGCAGTTTAAGGACAGACCTAGTCACTGAAGCTTTCTTT. The chain combines TRBV2 with TRBJ1-1, with D perhaps TRBD1 (6 bases). Per germline, CDR1 SNHLY and CDR2 FYNNEI. The length of the CDR3 is 15 residues. Trimming shortened V by 5 bases and J by 4 bases, and 17 bases separated the two germline ends.

DNA of the CDR3: TGTGCCAGCAGTGACTCGATGCGCACAGAGGGCCATGGCTACACCTTC. It encodes CASSDSMRTEGHGYTF. The chain has TRBV6-4 and TRBJ1-2; D unclear. The CDR3 length is 16 residues. The germline V gene has CDR1 MRHNA and CDR2 SNTAGT. V dropped 0 bases and J dropped 6 bases, with 17 bases sitting between them.